This T cell receptor beta chain was sequenced during a study of cytotoxic CD8 clonotypes in ibrutinib-treated CLL. Study overall: After median approximately 6 years, roughly 15 stayed in remission, around twelve progressed; responses approximately 24 partial, 2 complete.

The CDR3 totals 17 residues. Trimming cost V 0 bases and J 4 bases, with 16 bases left between them. Per the germline V gene, CDR1 is ENHRY and CDR2 is SYGVKD. Profiling relied on immunoSEQ multiplex PCR, and the TCRdb table lists in-frame clones only, not all of them. The data show approximately 280,000 clones, 70% to 80% seen once. This TCR derives from a human donor with chronic lymphocytic leukemia. Sequenced here: PBMCs, sampled at disease progression, from a patient treated with ibrutinib. V is TRBV10-3 and J is TRBJ2-1; tentative D call: TRBD2 (5 bases). The CDR3 protein is CAISESISDYPYNEQFF. Written as DNA, the CDR3 is TGTGCCATCAGTGAGTCGATAAGCGACTACCCATACAATGAGCAGTTCTTC.